The clone carrying this T cell receptor beta chain occurred a few times. Its target is not known. These data belong to a study of response to subunit inactivated influenza vaccine. Study-level findings and limits: Few new T cells, the authors suggested, are recruited by each seasonal influenza vaccination.

One entry per CDR3 protein, called by TCRdb with MiXCR from the RT-PCR reads. Here the sample spans about 540,000 distinct CDR3 sequences, around 15% being singletons. J lost 3 bases, V lost 5 bases, and 6 bases had no gene match. The CDR3 extends over 15 amino acids. Looked up from germline, CDR1 is SGHNT and CDR2 is YYREEE (reference sequence). The input for sequencing was PBMCs from blood, taken less than 13 days after vaccination. The chain is built from TRBV5-4 and TRBJ2-1, with TRBD2 matching 9 bases. This clonotype was sampled from a man between 50 and 59 years old who received an inactivated influenza vaccine. The chain's CDR3 is CASSQTSGVYNEQFF. The CDR3 coding sequence is TGTGCCAGCAGTCAGACTAGCGGAGTCTACAATGAGCAGTTCTTC.